These 12 T cell receptor beta chains were sequenced from one sample in a study of T cell repertoires in cytomegalovirus infection. Each CDR3 protein gets one entry after TCRdb re-called the reads with MiXCR. Here the sample spans some 900,000 distinct CDR3 sequences, about 33% being singletons. For these TCRs, the target antigens are not known. Sequencing was performed on cultured CD8+ T cells from PBMCs, taken from culture after CMV antigen stimulation. These receptors were collected from a human donor in good health (CMV status not recorded). Some clones in this sample may be carry-over from other donors' samples.

V is TRBV6-6 and J is TRBJ2-3; the match to TRBD2 covers 13 bases. Losses at the gene ends were 4 bases for V and 2 bases for J; bases not matched to a gene: 12. Looked up from germline, CDR1 is MNHNY and CDR2 is SVGAGI (reference sequence). The CDR3 consists of 19 residues. CDR3 DNA: TGTGCCAGCAGTTTGCCGGGACTAGCGGGGCCGGGGGTCACAGATACGCAGTATTTT. Translation gives CASSLPGLAGPGVTDTQYF.

This chain links TRBV6-2 or TRBV6-3 with TRBJ2-7, with 8 bases fitting TRBD1. This CDR3 region has 13 residues. The V segment lost 5 bases and the J segment 6 bases; nucleotides outside the gene matches: 6. From germline, CDR1 is MNHEY and CDR2 SVGEGT. The CDR3 loop is CASSRQGLSEQYF. CDR3 coding DNA: TGTGCCAGCAGTCGACAGGGGTTAAGCGAGCAGTACTTC.

Many counts were recorded for this clonotype. The V and J genes are TRBV7-9 and TRBJ1-1; 7 nucleotides agree with TRBD1. Germline V CDR1 and CDR2: SEHNR, FQNEAQ (reference sequence). The ends lost 5 bases at V and 1 base at J; junction bases unmatched: 10. This CDR3 is 16 amino acids long. The CDR3 region has the DNA TGTGCCAGCAGCGCGCAGGGGGGACGGCAGAACACTGAAGCTTTCTTT. Translating gives CASSAQGGRQNTEAFF.

As for this clonotype: Relative to the germline gene, one junction end is altered; a read error may explain this. The V call is TRBV4-1, the J call TRBJ1-2, with 8 positions matching TRBD1. The length of the CDR3 is 13 residues. In germline, CDR1 is MGHRA, CDR2 YSYEKL. The CDR3 reads CASSLDREDGYTF. The CDR3 nucleotides are TGTGCCAGCAGTCTGGACAGGGAAGATGGCTACACCTTC.

As for this clonotype: A clone one base away is much larger, so this may be a read error. The CDR3: CASSLGRKSSYEQYF. CDR3 bases: TGTGCCAGCAGCTTAGGCAGGAAAAGCTCCTACGAGCAGTACTTC. The J gene is TRBJ2-7, the V gene TRBV7-2; D remains ambiguous. V was clipped by 1 base and J by 0 bases, with 10 bases between them. Germline lookup yields CDR1 SGHTA and CDR2 FQGNSA. This CDR3 is 15 amino acids long.

About this clonotype: One end of the junction does not line up with germline, which may come from a read error. The chain combines TRBV5-1 with TRBJ1-1; D gene ambiguous. The V gene's germline CDR1 is SGHRS and CDR2 YFSETQ. The CDR3 has 14 amino acids. CDR3 DNA sequence: TGCACCAGCAGCTTGTACGACACATCCACTGAAGCTTTCTTT. It specifies CTSSLYDTSTEAFF.

Of note for this clonotype: At one boundary the junction diverges from the germline segment, which might be a read error. V and J are TRBV7-8 and TRBJ1-2; 7 bases are a match to TRBD1. Germline lookup yields CDR1 SGHVS and CDR2 FQNEAQ. CDR3 size: 14 residues. In nucleotides, the CDR3 is TGTGCCAACAGCTTATTACAGGGGAGTGATGGCTACACCTTC. It specifies CANSLLQGSDGYTF.

This clonotype was detected only a few times. The chain has TRBV6-1 and TRBJ2-2, with D perhaps assigned TRBD1 or TRBD2 (5 bases each). Trimming shortened V by 2 bases and J by 6 bases, and 7 bases separated the two germline ends. Germline CDR1 reads MNHNS; CDR2 reads SASEGT. The CDR3 spans 13 residues. Written as DNA, the CDR3 is TGTGCCAGCAGTGAAATGGGGGCCGGGGAGCTGTTTTTT. Its translation is CASSEMGAGELFF.

The J gene is TRBJ2-2, the V gene TRBV5-8, with TRBD1 matching over 12 bases. This CDR3 contains 17 residues. V lost 4 bases and J lost 4; bases outside the gene matches: 8. Germline V gene lookup returns CDR1 SGHTS and CDR2 YDEGEE. CDR3 residues: CASSAPGQGAGTGELFF. The CDR3 DNA follows: TGTGCCAGCAGCGCTCCGGGACAGGGGGCTGGCACCGGGGAGCTGTTTTTT.

Written as DNA, the CDR3 is TGTGCCAGCAGTAGATCAATATCTGGATCCACCTACGAGCAGTACTTC. Translated: CASSRSISGSTYEQYF. This chain links TRBV2 with TRBJ2-7, with no clear D. This CDR3 comprises 16 residues. Germline CDR1 SNHLY, CDR2 FYNNEI. The V and J ends lost 5 bases and 2 bases respectively, with 19 bases between them.

The genes are TRBV6-5 and TRBJ1-4, with a weak D call TRBD1 (5 bases). Germline loops: CDR1 MNHEY, CDR2 SVGAGI. V was pared by 5 bases and J by 6 bases, with 7 bases between. This CDR3 spans 12 amino acids. CDR3 loop: CASSRGDEKLFF. The CDR3 nucleotides read TGTGCCAGCAGTCGGGGGGATGAAAAACTGTTTTTT.

The rearrangement links TRBV19 to TRBJ1-5; 8 nucleotides line up with TRBD1. Germline assignment: CDR1 LNHDA and CDR2 SQIVND (reference sequence). The CDR3 extends over 16 amino acids. V shed 6 bases and J 4 bases; nucleotides not matched to a gene: 11. The CDR3 is CASRWSTGALNQPQHF. CDR3 bases: TGTGCCAGTAGGTGGTCGACAGGGGCCCTTAATCAGCCCCAGCATTTT.